The sequence of this T cell receptor beta chain was determined in a study of blood T cells in healthy people across ages. Primers used in a second PCR of roughly 6 to 12 cycles were a sample-barcoded 5' primer and a J-beta primer mix. TCRdb processed the 5' RACE reads anew with MiXCR; each CDR3 protein has one entry. The data contain over 1,500,000 distinct CDR3 sequences, more than 35% of them seen just once; the ten biggest clones take up more than 20%. The ends were cut back, 7 bases at V and 4 bases at J, with 9 bases in the middle. Per germline, CDR1 SGHTA and CDR2 FQGNSA. This CDR3 has 12 amino acids.

This clonotype originated in a human donor in good health. The V call is TRBV7-2, the J call TRBJ2-3, with D uncertain. Sequencing used blood. CDR3: CASNSDSDTQYF. In DNA, the CDR3 is TGTGCCAGCAACTCCGACTCAGATACGCAGTATTTT.